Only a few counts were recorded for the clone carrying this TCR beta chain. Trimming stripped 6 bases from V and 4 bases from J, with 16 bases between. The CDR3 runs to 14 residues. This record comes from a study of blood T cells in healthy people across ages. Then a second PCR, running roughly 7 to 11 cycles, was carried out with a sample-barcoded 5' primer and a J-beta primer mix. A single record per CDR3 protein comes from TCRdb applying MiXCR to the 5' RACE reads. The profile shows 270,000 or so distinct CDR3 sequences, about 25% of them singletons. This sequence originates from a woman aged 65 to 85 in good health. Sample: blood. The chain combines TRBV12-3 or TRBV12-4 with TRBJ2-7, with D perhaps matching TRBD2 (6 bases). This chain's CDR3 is CASRDRLEGYEQYF. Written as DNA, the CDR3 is TGTGCCAGCAGGGATCGACTAGAAGGGTACGAGCAGTACTTC.